These T cell receptor beta chains were read from a single sample in a study of brain T cells in children with intractable seizures. TCRdb's copy holds only in-frame clones and misses some; the assay was immunoSEQ multiplex PCR. The sample carries 340,000 or so clones, 93% recorded once. The specimen comprised peripheral blood, sampled roughly 5 months after surgery. The source is a boy under two years old with tuberous sclerosis and intractable seizures. Both conserved end residues are part of each CDR3. Fields, in order: J gene, CDR3 length, V gene, clone size, D gene, CDR3 protein, CDR3 DNA. A D gene is named only where the DNA matches it firmly. Clone size is not always given. Where it is, it says once, few, many or a class for expanded clones.

j_gene: TRBJ1-1
len: 13
v_gene: TRBV6-5
abundance: -
d_gene: -
CDR3aa: CASSYSRGTEAFF
CDR3nt: TGTGCCAGCAGTTACTCCCGGGGAACTGAAGCTTTCTTT

j_gene: TRBJ2-1
len: 14
v_gene: TRBV5-4
abundance: few
d_gene: -
CDR3aa: CASSLGGMGNEQFF
CDR3nt: TGTGCCAGCAGCTTGGGCGGGATGGGTAATGAGCAGTTCTTC

j_gene: TRBJ2-5
len: 14
v_gene: TRBV5-4
abundance: -
d_gene: -
CDR3aa: CASSLIGSGETQYF
CDR3nt: TGTGCCAGCAGCTTGATAGGGAGCGGAGAGACCCAGTACTTC

j_gene: TRBJ2-1
len: 17
v_gene: TRBV19
abundance: -
d_gene: -
CDR3aa: CASSPRQETSSYNEQFF
CDR3nt: TGTGCCAGTAGTCCGAGACAAGAAACCAGCTCCTACAATGAGCAGTTCTTC

j_gene: TRBJ1-2
len: 15
v_gene: TRBV9
abundance: -
d_gene: TRBD1
CDR3aa: CASSVGDRFSYGYTF
CDR3nt: TGTGCCAGCAGCGTGGGGGACAGGTTCTCCTATGGCTACACCTTC

j_gene: TRBJ1-2
len: 15
v_gene: TRBV6-5
abundance: -
d_gene: -
CDR3aa: CASSYSASNNYGYTF
CDR3nt: TGTGCCAGCAGTTATTCGGCGAGTAATAACTATGGCTACACCTTC

j_gene: TRBJ2-1
len: 16
v_gene: TRBV27
abundance: -
d_gene: -
CDR3aa: CASTPLGASVHNEQFF
CDR3nt: TGTGCCAGCACTCCACTAGGGGCTTCGGTTCACAATGAGCAGTTCTTC

j_gene: TRBJ2-1
len: 15
v_gene: TRBV5-8
abundance: -
d_gene: TRBD2
CDR3aa: CASSGPLAGYNEQFF
CDR3nt: TGTGCCAGCAGTGGCCCCCTAGCGGGTTACAATGAGCAGTTCTTC

j_gene: TRBJ1-6
len: 12
v_gene: TRBV5-6
abundance: -
d_gene: -
CDR3aa: CASSLGDSPLHF
CDR3nt: TGTGCCAGCAGCTTGGGGGATTCACCCCTCCACTTT

j_gene: TRBJ2-3
len: 13
v_gene: TRBV24-1
abundance: -
d_gene: TRBD2
CDR3aa: CATPPSGTDTQYF
CDR3nt: TGTGCCACCCCACCTAGCGGGACAGATACGCAGTATTTT

j_gene: TRBJ2-7
len: 16
v_gene: TRBV19
abundance: -
d_gene: -
CDR3aa: CASSIRSGGGPYEQYF
CDR3nt: TGTGCCAGTAGTATCAGGTCCGGCGGGGGCCCCTACGAGCAGTACTTC

j_gene: TRBJ2-2
len: 11
v_gene: TRBV28
abundance: -
d_gene: -
CDR3aa: CASSLTGELFF
CDR3nt: TGTGCCAGCAGTTTAACCGGGGAGCTGTTTTTT

j_gene: TRBJ1-1
len: 15
v_gene: TRBV6-5
abundance: few
d_gene: -
CDR3aa: CASSFTGHLNTEAFF
CDR3nt: TGTGCCAGCAGTTTTACGGGACACCTGAACACTGAAGCTTTCTTT

j_gene: TRBJ2-7
len: 14
v_gene: TRBV7-8
abundance: -
d_gene: TRBD1
CDR3aa: CASSLTGQPYEQYF
CDR3nt: TGTGCCAGCAGCTTGACAGGGCAACCCTACGAGCAGTACTTC

j_gene: TRBJ2-4
len: 15
v_gene: TRBV9
abundance: once
d_gene: -
CDR3aa: CASSVGPLAKNIQYF
CDR3nt: TGTGCCAGCAGCGTAGGTCCCTTAGCCAAAAACATTCAGTACTTC

j_gene: TRBJ1-6
len: 15
v_gene: TRBV5-1
abundance: -
d_gene: -
CDR3aa: CASSPLAGTDSPLHF
CDR3nt: TGCGCCAGCAGCCCCCTGGCAGGGACCGATTCACCCCTCCACTTT

j_gene: TRBJ1-1
len: 19
v_gene: TRBV13
abundance: -
d_gene: TRBD1
CDR3aa: CASSLLTEPVVSGGTEAFF
CDR3nt: TGTGCCAGCAGCTTATTAACTGAACCAGTTGTCTCAGGGGGCACTGAAGCTTTCTTT

j_gene: TRBJ1-2
len: 14
v_gene: TRBV7-2
abundance: -
d_gene: TRBD1
CDR3aa: CASSFGQGGYGYTF
CDR3nt: TGTGCCAGCAGCTTCGGACAGGGAGGATATGGCTACACCTTC

j_gene: TRBJ2-7
len: 14
v_gene: TRBV27
abundance: -
d_gene: -
CDR3aa: CASSLTGVSYEQYF
CDR3nt: TGTGCCAGCAGCTTGACAGGCGTCTCCTACGAGCAGTACTTC

j_gene: TRBJ2-5
len: 15
v_gene: TRBV19
abundance: -
d_gene: -
CDR3aa: CASSIGLAFQETQYF
CDR3nt: TGTGCCAGTAGTATAGGTCTAGCGTTTCAAGAGACCCAGTACTTC

j_gene: TRBJ2-7
len: 17
v_gene: TRBV27
abundance: -
d_gene: TRBD1
CDR3aa: CASSPLTGTGTLSEQYF
CDR3nt: TGTGCCAGCAGTCCCCTCACCGGGACAGGGACCCTTAGTGAGCAGTACTTC

j_gene: TRBJ1-1
len: 15
v_gene: TRBV5-6
abundance: -
d_gene: -
CDR3aa: CASSLNNRIRTEAFF
CDR3nt: TGTGCCAGCAGCTTGAACAACAGGATCCGCACTGAAGCTTTCTTT

j_gene: TRBJ2-3
len: 12
v_gene: TRBV7-9
abundance: once
d_gene: -
CDR3aa: CASSFSTDTQYF
CDR3nt: TGTGCCAGCAGCTTTTCCACAGATACGCAGTATTTT

j_gene: TRBJ2-7
len: 15
v_gene: TRBV4-2
abundance: once
d_gene: TRBD1
CDR3aa: CASSQVGQGTYEQYF
CDR3nt: TGTGCCAGCAGCCAAGTAGGACAGGGTACCTACGAGCAGTACTTC

j_gene: TRBJ2-7
len: 14
v_gene: TRBV29-1
abundance: -
d_gene: -
CDR3aa: CSVEGTGTSYEQYF
CDR3nt: TGCAGCGTTGAGGGCACAGGGACAAGCTACGAGCAGTACTTC

j_gene: TRBJ2-7
len: 16
v_gene: TRBV27
abundance: -
d_gene: TRBD1
CDR3aa: CASSPSDRASDSEQYF
CDR3nt: TGTGCCAGCAGTCCGTCCGACAGGGCAAGTGACAGCGAGCAGTACTTC

j_gene: TRBJ2-7
len: 19
v_gene: TRBV5-1
abundance: -
d_gene: TRBD1
CDR3aa: CASSIDPLAPDRESYEQYF
CDR3nt: TGCGCCAGCAGCATAGACCCCTTGGCTCCGGACAGGGAAAGCTACGAGCAGTACTTC

j_gene: TRBJ1-1
len: 16
v_gene: TRBV13
abundance: -
d_gene: TRBD1
CDR3aa: CASSLGLGQPNTEAFF
CDR3nt: TGTGCCAGCAGTCTAGGGTTGGGACAGCCGAACACTGAAGCTTTCTTT

j_gene: TRBJ1-4
len: 15
v_gene: TRBV5-1
abundance: -
d_gene: -
CDR3aa: CASSPKGMEDEKLFF
CDR3nt: TGCGCCAGCAGCCCGAAAGGGATGGAGGATGAAAAACTGTTTTTT

j_gene: TRBJ2-3
len: 16
v_gene: TRBV7-3
abundance: -
d_gene: TRBD2
CDR3aa: CASSSGGASGTNTQYF
CDR3nt: TGTGCCAGCAGCTCTGGGGGGGCTAGCGGGACGAATACGCAGTATTTT

j_gene: TRBJ2-4
len: 15
v_gene: TRBV2
abundance: -
d_gene: TRBD1
CDR3aa: CASSARGLDKNIQYF
CDR3nt: TGTGCCAGCAGCGCCAGGGGGCTGGACAAAAACATTCAGTACTTC

j_gene: TRBJ2-5
len: 14
v_gene: TRBV19
abundance: -
d_gene: -
CDR3aa: CASSIVDVGETQYF
CDR3nt: TGTGCCAGTAGTATAGTGGATGTTGGGGAGACCCAGTACTTC